This T cell receptor beta chain was profiled in a study of cytomegalovirus exposure and HLA in healthy donors. Whole-study results and caveats: A later analysis reportedly found fewer N-insertions in an Asian-associated ancestry cluster than the approximately 670-donor mean.

In the PCR, 60 Vbeta and 13 Jbeta primers were used. Profiling relied on immunoSEQ multiplex PCR, and the TCRdb table lists in-frame clones only, not all of them. This sample has some 110,000 clones, with 65% to 75% found just once. This clone was seen just once. Its matching antigen is unknown. The clonotype originates from a woman in her forties or fifties in good health and CMV-seropositive. The source material was PBMCs.

In nucleotides, the CDR3 is TGTGCCAGTAGTCAACCAGGGGAAGGTATATACGAGCAGTACTTC. Translated, it gives CASSQPGEGIYEQYF. The V gene is TRBV19, the J gene TRBJ2-7; a possible D gene is TRBD1 (6 bases). Trimming removed 5 bases from V and 4 bases from J, with 18 bases in between. The CDR3 totals 15 residues. Germline V gene sequence: CDR1 LNHDA, CDR2 SQIVND (reference sequence).